The 20 T cell receptor beta chains reported below all come from one sample, sequenced in a study of naive and memory T cell subsets (dated by TCRdb to about 2017). Library method: UMI-ligation and nested PCR. TCRdb records Illumina MiSeq as the sequencer. An equimolar mix of two oligonucleotides covering both TRBC1 and TRBC2 was used as the beta constant-region primer. TCRdb reanalyzed the raw reads on its own, using fastp at Q25 for trimming and MiXCR for clone calling, and kept in-frame beta chains. Here each entry gathers all rows of one CDR3 protein and keeps the most common genes and DNA. For this sample there are some 28,000 distinct CDR3 sequences; about 10% appear just once. The ten biggest clones cover approximately 19% of the sample. The specimen was effector memory CD4+ T cells from blood. Read against the paper, the sample's cell subset or site label means: effector memory, CD45RA- CD27-. These receptors all stem from a human donor in good health.

The chain uses TRBV18 and TRBJ2-3; TRBD1 might be the D (6 bases). V was clipped by 4 bases and J by 2 bases, with 13 bases between them. Germline V gene sequence: CDR1 KGHSH, CDR2 LQKENI. The length of the CDR3 is 15 residues. The CDR3 DNA reads as TGTGCCAGCTCACACAGGGCGAGTGACACAGATACGCAGTATTTT. It codes for CASSHRASDTDTQYF.

This clonotype has more than one count but fewer than ten. This chain links TRBV3-1 with TRBJ2-1, with D uncertain. The CDR3 is 14 amino acids. Germline V gene sequence: CDR1 LGHDT, CDR2 YNNKEL (reference sequence). The ends were cut back, 0 bases at V and 5 bases at J, with 8 bases in the middle. Here the CDR3 reads CASSQEAQDNEQFF. CDR3 bases: TGTGCCAGCAGCCAAGAGGCCCAAGACAATGAGCAGTTCTTC.

Sample share makes this clonotype medium-sized. This chain links TRBV6-2 or TRBV6-3 with TRBJ1-1, with D unclear. V lost 7 bases and J 6 bases, leaving 15 bases between the germline ends. Germline V gives CDR1 MNHEY, CDR2 SVGEGT. The CDR3 totals 13 residues. In DNA, the CDR3 is TGTGCCAGCAAAACAGACGGTATGTCTGAAGCTTTCTTT. Translation gives CASKTDGMSEAFF.

The V and J genes are TRBV19 and TRBJ1-4; TRBD1 aligns across 9 bases. Germline loops: CDR1 LNHDA, CDR2 SQIVND (reference sequence). The CDR3 consists of 16 residues. J gave up 8 bases and V 3 bases, and 10 bases lay outside the gene matches. DNA for the CDR3: TGTGCCAGTAGTATTCCCCACCGGGACAGGGAAGAAAAACTGTTTTTT. Translated, it gives CASSIPHRDREEKLFF.

This clonotype has a handful of counts. V and J are TRBV11-2 and TRBJ2-7; TRBD1 is a possible D gene (5 bases). Trimming removed 5 bases at V and 0 bases at J, with 11 bases between. Germline CDR1 SGHAT, CDR2 FQNNGV. The CDR3 sequence is 14 residues long. CDR3 DNA: TGTGCCAGCAGCACCAGCAGGGACTCCTACGAGCAGTACTTC. Protein: CASSTSRDSYEQYF.

V is TRBV20-1 and J is TRBJ2-7, with 9 bases identical to TRBD1. V lost 6 bases to trimming and J lost 2 bases; unmatched junction nucleotides: 8. The germline V gene encodes CDR1 DFQATT and CDR2 SNEGSKA (reference sequence). The CDR3 totals 14 residues. CDR3 sequence: CSARLGQGAYEQYF. CDR3 nucleotides: TGCAGTGCCCGTCTGGGACAGGGAGCCTACGAGCAGTACTTC.

This clonotype was seen ten or more times. V gene TRBV20-1 combines with J gene TRBJ1-4; no clear D. V gave up 1 base and J gave up 2 bases, with 8 bases separating them. CDR1 and CDR2 from the germline V gene are DFQATT and SNEGSKA (reference sequence). The CDR3 runs to 14 residues. Here the CDR3 reads CSARVGGTNEKLFF. As DNA, the CDR3 is TGCAGTGCTAGAGTTGGAGGGACTAATGAAAAACTGTTTTTT.

This clonotype was counted many times. The chain employs TRBV3-1 and TRBJ2-6; D possibly corresponds to TRBD1 (5 bases). With 4 bases removed from V and 1 base from J, the gap between germline ends came to 14 bases. Germline lookup yields CDR1 LGHDT and CDR2 YNNKEL (reference sequence). The length of the CDR3 is 17 residues. The CDR3 bases are TGTGCCAGCAGCCGCGCAACGCAGGGATCTGGGGCCAACGTCCTGACTTTC. Its protein product is CASSRATQGSGANVLTF.

This sequence joins TRBV12-2 and TRBJ2-7. TRBV12-2 is an annotated pseudogene. This CDR3 region has 9 residues. The DNA of the CDR3 is TGTGCAAGTCGTGTTTTGCAGATCTTC. This codes for CASRVLQIF.

The chain joins TRBV5-1 to TRBJ1-5; no clear D gene. CDR3 length equals 15 residues. Germline V gives CDR1 SGHRS, CDR2 YFSETQ. Trimming took off 0 bases at V and 3 bases at J, with 10 bases between the two ends. The DNA of the CDR3 is TGCGCCAGCAGCTTGGCCCCCGGTTACAATCAGCCCCAGCATTTT. Encoded protein: CASSLAPGYNQPQHF.

The table lists this clonotype with a few counts. The CDR3 reads CASSQEDGISPLHF. In nucleotides, the CDR3 is TGCGCCAGCAGCCAGGAGGACGGTATTTCACCCCTCCACTTT. The rearrangement links TRBV5-1 to TRBJ1-6; D is undetermined. The CDR3 is 14 residues long. The V gene's germline CDR1 is SGHRS and CDR2 YFSETQ. The V end lost 4 bases, the J end lost 9 bases, and 14 bases lay between the germline ends.

This clonotype was seen at least ten times. This sequence joins TRBV7-9 and TRBJ1-1; D gene unclear. The V end lost 5 bases, the J end lost 2 bases, and 12 bases lay between the germline ends. CDR1 and CDR2 (germline): SEHNR, FQNEAQ (reference sequence). The CDR3 runs 14 residues. The CDR3 DNA reads as TGTGCCAGCAGCCCCCCAAGCGGCAACACTGAAGCTTTCTTT. Protein product: CASSPPSGNTEAFF.

A few counts support this clonotype. The rearrangement links TRBV20-1 to TRBJ2-3; unclear D gene. V lost 8 bases and J 2 bases, leaving 11 bases between the germline ends. The CDR3 is 12 amino acids. Germline V gene data show CDR1 as DFQATT and CDR2 as SNEGSKA (reference sequence). The CDR3 DNA reads TGCAGTCCTCGCCAGAACACAGATACGCAGTATTTT. Residues: CSPRQNTDTQYF.

The table lists this clonotype with a few counts. The chain employs TRBV24-1 and TRBJ1-2, with unresolved D. The length of the CDR3 is 13 residues. V lost 5 bases and J 4 bases, leaving 10 bases between the germline ends. Per germline, CDR1 KGHDR and CDR2 SFDVKD. Written as DNA, the CDR3 is TGTGCCACCAGTGCCTCCGGTACCTATGGCTACACCTTC. Protein sequence: CATSASGTYGYTF.

This clonotype was counted ten times or more. The chain joins TRBV24-1 to TRBJ2-1, with a possible D match to TRBD2 (6 bases). The CDR3 loop spans 16 amino acids. The germline V gene has CDR1 KGHDR and CDR2 SFDVKD. V dropped 3 bases and J dropped 4 bases, with 15 bases sitting between them. CDR3 bases: TGTGCCACCAGTGATCCGTCCGGGGGAACGTACAATGAGCAGTTCTTC. Protein product: CATSDPSGGTYNEQFF.

This clonotype has only a few counts. This chain connects TRBV19 to TRBJ1-5; D perhaps matches TRBD1 (5 bases). V was clipped by 3 bases and J by 0 bases, with 12 bases between them. The CDR3 consists of 16 residues. The germline CDR1 and CDR2 sequences are LNHDA and SQIVND (reference sequence). CDR3: CASSIGAGFSNQPQHF. The CDR3 DNA reads TGTGCCAGTAGTATCGGGGCAGGGTTTAGCAATCAGCCCCAGCATTTT. The variable domain in full, completed from reference TRBV19 and TRBJ1-5, reads DGGITQSPKYLFRKEGQNVTLSCEQNLNHDAMYWYRQDPGQGLRLIYYSQIVNDFQKGDIAEGYSVSREKKESFPLTVTSAQKNPTAFYLCASSIGAGFSNQPQHFGDGTRLSIL.

Relative to its sample, this clonotype is medium-sized. In DNA, the CDR3 is TGTGCCAGCAGTCCCGGCCAGGGTTACTCCTACGAGCAGTACTTC. It specifies CASSPGQGYSYEQYF. J is TRBJ2-7 and V is TRBV6-6; D is perhaps TRBD1 (5 bases). Trimming removed 5 bases at V and 0 bases at J, with 14 bases between. Germline lookup yields CDR1 MNHNY and CDR2 SVGAGI (reference sequence). The CDR3 is made up of 15 amino acids.

The V gene is TRBV24-1, the J gene TRBJ2-1, with 11 bases matching TRBD2. V gave up 3 bases and J gave up 8 bases; unmatched junction bases: 8. The CDR3 contains 16 residues. CDR1 is KGHDR and CDR2 is SFDVKD in the germline V gene. For the CDR3, the DNA is TGTGCCACCAGTGATAAGACTAGCGGGGCTCGCGATGAGCAGTTCTTC. This gives the protein CATSDKTSGARDEQFF.

A few counts support this clonotype. V is TRBV3-1 and J is TRBJ1-5, with TRBD1 matching 7 bases. The CDR3 length is 14 residues. V trimming: 2 bases; J trimming: 6 bases; junction bases outside the gene matches: 4. Germline V gives CDR1 LGHDT, CDR2 YNNKEL (reference sequence). The CDR3 sequence is CASSQKQGSQPQHF. DNA for the CDR3: TGTGCCAGCAGCCAAAAACAGGGGAGTCAGCCCCAGCATTTT.

This clonotype came up a few times. The chain has TRBV10-3 and TRBJ2-1; 10 nucleotides agree with TRBD2. CDR1 is ENHRY, CDR2 SYGVKD, per germline. The CDR3 sequence is 16 residues long. J was trimmed by 5 bases and V by 2 bases; bases with no gene match: 6. In DNA form, the CDR3 reads TGTGCCATCAGTGAGCTAGCGGGAGACATCCACAATGAGCAGTTCTTC. Its translation: CAISELAGDIHNEQFF.